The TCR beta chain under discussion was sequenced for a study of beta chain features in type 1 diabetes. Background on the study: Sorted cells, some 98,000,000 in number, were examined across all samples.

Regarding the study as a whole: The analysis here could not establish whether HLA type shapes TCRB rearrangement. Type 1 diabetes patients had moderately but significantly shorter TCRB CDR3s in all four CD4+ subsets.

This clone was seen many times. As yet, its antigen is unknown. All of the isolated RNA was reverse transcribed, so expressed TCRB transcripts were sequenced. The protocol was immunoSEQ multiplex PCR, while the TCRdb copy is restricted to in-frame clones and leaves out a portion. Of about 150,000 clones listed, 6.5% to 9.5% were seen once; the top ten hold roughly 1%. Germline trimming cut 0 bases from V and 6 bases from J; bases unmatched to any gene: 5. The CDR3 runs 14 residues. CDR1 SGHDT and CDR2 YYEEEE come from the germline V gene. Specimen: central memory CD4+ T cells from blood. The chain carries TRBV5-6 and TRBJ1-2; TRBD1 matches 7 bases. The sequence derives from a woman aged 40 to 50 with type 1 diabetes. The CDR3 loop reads CASSLGSGTDGYTF. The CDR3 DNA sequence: TGTGCCAGCAGCTTGGGATCTGGGACAGATGGCTACACCTTC. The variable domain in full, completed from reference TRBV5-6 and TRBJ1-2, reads DAGVTQSPTHLIKTRGQQVTLRCSPKSGHDTVSWYQQALGQGPQFIFQYYEEEERQRGNFPDRFSGHQFPNYSSELNVNALLLGDSALYLCASSLGSGTDGYTFGSGTRLTVV.